Reported below is one TCR beta chain. What it recognizes is unknown. The data are from a study of post-analysis software for immune sequencing data. Whole-study results and caveats: Batch-matched samples strongly co-clustered by F measure. A few TRBV segments occurring more often in patients than controls included TRBV5-6, TRBV5-1 and TRBV20-1. In multiple sclerosis, normalized Chao1 diversity was significantly below that of controls.

Unique molecular identifiers featured in each of the TCR beta cDNA libraries. A population of about 0.95 to 11 million T cells gave rise to roughly 0.5 million cDNA molecules. Using its own MiXCR run on the PCR reads, TCRdb lists one record per CDR3 protein. The sample has 350,000 to 450,000 distinct CDR3 sequences, 35% to 45% seen once; the top ten hold about 8%. Germline values: CDR1 SQVTM, CDR2 ANQGSEA. CDR3 length: 14 amino acids. The sequenced material came from blood. The chain couples TRBV29-1 to TRBJ1-1, with TRBD1 as a possible D gene (6 bases). The TCR originated in a girl aged 2 to 10 with multiple sclerosis. CDR3: CGAKRDTKNTEAFF. CDR3 coding DNA: TGCGGGGCCAAAAGGGACACCAAGAACACTGAAGCTTTCTTT. The variable domain in full, completed from reference TRBV29-1 and TRBJ1-1, reads SAVISQKPSRDICQRGTSLTIQCQVDSQVTMMFWYRQQPGQSLTLIATANQGSEATYESGFVIDKFPISRPNLTFSTLTVSNMSPEDSSIYLCGAKRDTKNTEAFFGQGTRLTVV.